The following is a T cell receptor beta chain sequence with its context. What it binds is not known. The data derive from a study of cytomegalovirus exposure and HLA in healthy donors. Overall study results and limits: A subsequent analysis found that TCR clusters from the first cohort also tended to co-occur in the 120 validation repertoires, with around 94% of cluster scores above 0. The study recorded 150 to 200 TCR beta chains that were cytomegalovirus-associated.

The CDR3 sequence is 15 residues long. The V end was cut by 3 bases, the J end by 0 bases, with 11 bases between. Germline CDR1 reads LNHDA; CDR2 reads SQIVND (reference sequence). Donors came from a validation cohort of about 120 subjects, distinct from the first 666-subject cohort. Method: immunoSEQ multiplex PCR; TCRdb's copy keeps in-frame clones and lacks some. The table lists approximately 81,000 clones, around 94% of them singletons, with roughly 0.74% in the top ten. Sequencing used PBMCs. This chain connects TRBV19 to TRBJ1-1; D unclear. The origin of this receptor is a man between 18 and 29 years old in good health and CMV-seronegative. In DNA form, the CDR3 reads TGTGCCAGTAGTATGAGGAATCAATTGAACACTGAAGCTTTCTTT. It codes for CASSMRNQLNTEAFF. Based on the CDR3 plus reference TRBV19 and TRBJ1-1, the full variable domain is DGGITQSPKYLFRKEGQNVTLSCEQNLNHDAMYWYRQDPGQGLRLIYYSQIVNDFQKGDIAEGYSVSREKKESFPLTVTSAQKNPTAFYLCASSMRNQLNTEAFFGQGTRLTVV.